These T cell receptor beta chains were read from a single sample in a study of T cell responses to AZD1222 COVID-19 vaccine. The method was immunoSEQ multiplex PCR; TCRdb's version includes in-frame clones alone and lacks a portion of them. There are about 160,000 clones in the sample; around 87% occur only once, and 6.9% lies in the top ten. Here the sequenced sample was peripheral blood, taken on day 0 of AZD1222 vaccination. The receptors come from an adult in good health. Each CDR3 is given with its conserved first and last residue. A D gene is named only where the DNA matches it firmly. Size is stated for part of the rows, as once, few or many counts, or as a class when the clone is expanded.

V gene,J gene,clone size,CDR3 length,D gene,CDR3 DNA,CDR3 protein
TRBV28,TRBJ2-5,few,15,TRBD2,TGTGCCAGCACCTCCGGGACTAGCGGGGGGAAGACCCAGTACTTC,CASTSGTSGGKTQYF
TRBV18,TRBJ2-5,.,13,.,TGTGCCAGCTCACCACCGGGCCAAGAGACCCAGTACTTC,CASSPPGQETQYF
TRBV7-3,TRBJ2-3,.,14,.,TGTGCCAGCAGCGAGGCGTCTATAGCAGATACGCAGTATTTT,CASSEASIADTQYF
TRBV27,TRBJ2-3,.,13,.,TGTGCCAGCAGTTTTTCCATAGCAGATACGCAGTATTTT,CASSFSIADTQYF
TRBV4-3,TRBJ2-7,.,15,.,TGCGCCAGCAGCCAAGTATATGCCGGAGGGTACGAGCAGTACTTC,CASSQVYAGGYEQYF
TRBV7-9,TRBJ1-5,few,14,.,TGTGCCAGCAGCTCCAGTTCCGAGGGTCAGCCCCAGCATTTT,CASSSSSEGQPQHF
TRBV5-1,TRBJ1-1,.,14,.,TGCGCCAGCAGCGGTGGGGGGGCGGACACTGAAGCTTTCTTT,CASSGGGADTEAFF
TRBV11-2,TRBJ2-2,.,16,.,TGTGCCAGCAGCATTAGGGAGGGGGCCTGGACCGGGGAGCTGTTTTTT,CASSIREGAWTGELFF
TRBV6-2/TRBV6-3,TRBJ1-5,.,16,.,TGTGCCAGCAGTTCGCCCAGGGGCGGTAGCAATCAGCCCCAGCATTTT,CASSSPRGGSNQPQHF
TRBV7-2,TRBJ2-6,.,16,.,TGTGCCAGCAGCTTCAGGGGCGGGAATGGGGCCAACGTCCTGACTTTC,CASSFRGGNGANVLTF
TRBV19,TRBJ2-3,once,15,TRBD2,TGTGCCAGTAGATTTGCGGGGGGCCGCACAGATACGCAGTATTTT,CASRFAGGRTDTQYF
TRBV19,TRBJ1-6,.,17,.,TGTGCCAGTAGTATCGACAAACCATCCTCCTATAATTCACCCCTCCACTTT,CASSIDKPSSYNSPLHF
TRBV18,TRBJ1-1,.,15,TRBD1,TGTGCCAGCTCACAAAGACAGGGGTCGGACACTGAAGCTTTCTTT,CASSQRQGSDTEAFF
TRBV28,TRBJ1-1,.,15,.,TGTGCCAGCAGTTTTGGAGGGACCATGAACACTGAAGCTTTCTTT,CASSFGGTMNTEAFF
TRBV6-5,TRBJ2-1,.,13,.,TGTGCCAGCTCAAGGGACGGCGACAATGAGCAGTTCTTC,CASSRDGDNEQFF
TRBV15,TRBJ1-6,.,12,.,TGTGCCACCAGCGCGGAGAATTCACCCCTCCACTTT,CATSAENSPLHF
TRBV19,TRBJ2-7,.,15,TRBD1,TGTGCCAGTAGTATAACGGGGACAGGGGGCACCGAGCAGTACTTC,CASSITGTGGTEQYF
TRBV4-3,TRBJ1-2,.,18,.,TGCGCCAGCAGCCACCGACAACGGGCAATTCGGGGTAACTATGGCTACACCTTC,CASSHRQRAIRGNYGYTF
TRBV29-1,TRBJ2-1,.,13,TRBD2,TGCAGCGCGGGGGGAGTCCACTACAATGAGCAGTTCTTC,CSAGGVHYNEQFF
TRBV9,TRBJ2-6,once,13,TRBD2,TGTGCCAGCAGCGTAGTAAGCGGGGGCGTCCTGACTTTC,CASSVVSGGVLTF
TRBV19,TRBJ2-1,.,14,TRBD1,TGTGCCAGTAGTATAGTCGGGACAGCCAATGAGCAGTTCTTC,CASSIVGTANEQFF
TRBV19,TRBJ1-5,.,14,TRBD1,TGTGCCAGTAGTGCAGACAGGGGACATCAGCCCCAGCATTTT,CASSADRGHQPQHF
TRBV9,TRBJ2-1,once,17,TRBD1,TGTGCCAGCAGCGTAAGGGACGGAGAGGGGGCGGAGAATGAGCAGTTCTTC,CASSVRDGEGAENEQFF
TRBV27,TRBJ2-7,.,13,TRBD1,TGTGCCAGCAGGGAGGACAGGGACTACGAGCAGTACTTC,CASREDRDYEQYF